A selection of T cell receptor beta chains follows, all from one sample in a study of blood T cells in healthy people across ages. TCRdb redid the calling of the 5' RACE reads with MiXCR, one entry per CDR3 protein. In the table there are 1.5 million to 2 million distinct CDR3 sequences, approximately 30% of which are singletons. Specimen: blood. The receptors were sampled from a young woman in good health. Both conserved end residues are part of each CDR3. Each record gives: CDR3 length, clone size, V gene, D gene, J gene, CDR3 protein, CDR3 DNA. The D gene is left open where the match is weak. Clone size appears in some rows only: once, few, many, or a class for an expanded clone.

>15|-|TRBV7-2|-|TRBJ1-2
CASSPLGGLLYGYTF
TGTGCCAGCAGCCCACTAGGGGGTCTACTCTATGGCTACACCTTC
>15|many|TRBV6-2/TRBV6-3|TRBD2|TRBJ2-5
CASSSLGLAEETQYF
TGTGCCAGCAGTTCGCTGGGACTAGCGGAAGAGACCCAGTACTTC
>16|few|TRBV5-1|TRBD2|TRBJ2-3
CASSLETSGGGDTQYF
TGCGCCAGCAGCCTCGAGACTAGCGGGGGTGGAGATACGCAGTATTTT
>15|many|TRBV20-1|TRBD2|TRBJ2-7
CSARDPGRALAEQYF
TGCAGTGCTAGAGATCCCGGGAGGGCCTTAGCCGAGCAGTACTTC
>17|-|TRBV5-1|TRBD2|TRBJ2-3
CASSLTSGGVGTDTQYF
TGCGCCAGCAGCTTGACAAGCGGGGGTGTCGGAACAGATACGCAGTATTTT
>15|many|TRBV20-1|TRBD2|TRBJ2-7
CSARGLADNSYEQYF
TGCAGTGCTAGAGGTCTAGCGGATAACTCCTACGAGCAGTACTTC
>16|few|TRBV2|-|TRBJ1-2
CASKIQVTSSNYGYTF
TGTGCCAGCAAGATACAGGTCACCTCCTCAAACTATGGCTACACCTTC
>15|-|TRBV6-5|TRBD2|TRBJ2-1
CASVRTSGIYNEQFF
TGTGCCAGCGTCAGGACTAGCGGAATCTACAATGAGCAGTTCTTC
>14|many|TRBV6-5|-|TRBJ2-5
CASTRGALGETQYF
TGTGCCAGCACCAGAGGGGCCTTGGGAGAGACCCAGTACTTC
>15|once|TRBV11-2|TRBD2|TRBJ2-1
CASSLGLAGIYEQFF
TGTGCCAGCAGCTTAGGACTAGCGGGCATATATGAGCAGTTCTTC
>13|-|TRBV20-1|-|TRBJ2-1
CSARDRGVNEQFF
TGCAGTGCTAGAGATCGCGGGGTCAATGAGCAGTTCTTC
>11|few|TRBV6-5|-|TRBJ2-4
CASRDRNIQYF
TGTGCCAGCAGAGACAGAAACATTCAGTACTTC
>14|-|TRBV9|-|TRBJ1-2
CASSPSRQVYGYTF
TGTGCCAGCAGCCCATCTCGGCAGGTCTATGGCTACACCTTC
>11|few|TRBV3-1|-|TRBJ1-6
CASSQASPLHF
TGTGCCAGCAGCCAAGCTTCACCCCTCCACTTT
>14|few|TRBV24-1|-|TRBJ2-1
CATSDFPPRNERFF
TGTGCCACCAGTGATTTCCCCCCTCGGAATGAGCGGTTCTTC
>15|few|TRBV19|-|TRBJ2-5
CASSPTVSGGETQYF
TGTGCCAGTAGCCCAACGGTCTCCGGGGGAGAGACCCAGTACTTC
>16|few|TRBV10-3|TRBD1|TRBJ1-5
CAISESLGRGGQPQHF
TGTGCCATCAGTGAGTCTTTAGGCAGGGGGGGTCAGCCCCAGCATTTT
>14|few|TRBV5-1|-|TRBJ1-2
CASSLRGMHDGYTF
TGCGCCAGCAGCTTGAGAGGGATGCATGATGGCTACACCTTC
>14|-|TRBV9|-|TRBJ1-1
CVSSVDRGNTEAFF
TGTGTCAGCAGCGTAGACCGCGGGAACACTGAAGCTTTCTTT
>14|-|TRBV6-4|-|TRBJ1-5
CASSDSGQSQPQHF
TGTGCCAGCAGTGACTCGGGACAAAGTCAGCCCCAGCATTTT
>12|-|TRBV5-4|-|TRBJ2-5
CAQRRDQETQYF
TGTGCTCAGCGTCGGGACCAAGAGACCCAGTACTTC
>12|-|TRBV9|-|TRBJ1-1
CASSPVVTEAFF
TGTGCCAGCAGCCCCGTTGTCACTGAAGCTTTCTTT
>15|many|TRBV12-3/TRBV12-4|-|TRBJ2-5
CASSLSGGRQETQYF
TGTGCCAGCAGTTTATCCGGGGGCCGACAAGAGACCCAGTACTTC
>15|-|TRBV25-1|-|TRBJ1-4
CASSDLVATNEKLVF
TGTGCCAGCAGTGACCTTGTTGCAACTAATGAAAAACTGGTTTTT
>14|-|TRBV4-3|-|TRBJ2-2
CASKTLSNTGELFF
TGCGCCAGTAAGACCTTATCGAACACCGGGGAGCTGTTTTTT
>15|-|TRBV20-1|TRBD1|TRBJ1-2
CSAPDRGRGREGYTF
TGCAGTGCTCCGGACAGGGGGCGCGGTCGGGAGGGCTACACCTTC
>15|few|TRBV5-5|-|TRBJ1-1
CASSLTPQVAAEAFF
TGTGCCAGCAGCTTGACCCCACAGGTTGCAGCTGAAGCTTTCTTT
>12|many|TRBV9|-|TRBJ2-1
CASGGLLNEQFF
TGTGCCAGCGGGGGCCTCCTCAATGAGCAGTTCTTC
>15|many|TRBV3-1|TRBD2|TRBJ2-1
CASSLSSGRMDEQFF
TGTGCCAGCAGCCTATCGAGCGGGAGGATGGATGAGCAGTTCTTC
>20|-|TRBV6-5|TRBD2|TRBJ2-7
CASSYSRTTGSGRAPYEQYF
TGTGCCAGCAGTTACTCGCGGACCACTGGCAGCGGGAGGGCTCCCTACGAGCAGTACTTC
>18|few|TRBV4-1|-|TRBJ1-2
CASSQRPSRGESNYGYTF
TGCGCCAGCAGCCAAAGACCGAGTCGGGGAGAGAGTAACTATGGCTACACCTTC
>14|-|TRBV20-1|TRBD2|TRBJ2-7
CSARESGTRNEQYF
TGCAGTGCTAGAGAAAGTGGGACTAGGAACGAGCAGTACTTC
>14|few|TRBV5-1|TRBD1|TRBJ1-2
CASSARDRGYGYTF
TGCGCCAGCAGCGCTCGGGACAGGGGCTATGGCTACACCTTC
>16|few|TRBV7-2|TRBD1|TRBJ2-2
CASSTRTGTGTGELFF
TGTGCCAGCAGCACTAGGACAGGGACTGGCACCGGGGAGCTGTTTTTT
>18|many|TRBV11-2|TRBD2|TRBJ2-5
CASSLVGLAGRGEETQYF
TGTGCCAGCAGCTTAGTCGGGCTAGCGGGGAGAGGCGAAGAGACCCAGTACTTC
>14|-|TRBV20-1|TRBD1|TRBJ2-1
CSAGGGQGFNEQFF
TGCAGTGCTGGGGGGGGACAGGGCTTCAATGAGCAGTTCTTC
>15|-|TRBV20-1|TRBD2|TRBJ2-1
CSAREIAGEGNEQFF
TGCAGTGCTAGAGAAATAGCGGGAGAGGGTAATGAGCAGTTCTTC
>14|-|TRBV7-2|-|TRBJ2-4
CASSLVSSYNEQYF
TGTGCCAGCAGCTTAGTCTCCTCCTACAATGAGCAGTACTTC
>17|-|TRBV7-9|TRBD2|TRBJ2-2
CASSFPSGSANTGELFF
TGTGCCAGCAGCTTCCCTAGCGGGAGTGCGAACACCGGGGAGCTGTTTTTT
>17|-|TRBV5-1|TRBD2|TRBJ2-2
CASSPGWTSLYTGELFF
TGCGCCAGCAGCCCGGGCTGGACTAGTCTCTACACCGGGGAGCTGTTTTTT
>13|-|TRBV20-1|-|TRBJ1-1
CSAERPINAEAFF
TGCAGTGCCGAACGGCCGATCAACGCTGAAGCTTTCTTT
>17|few|TRBV7-2|TRBD1|TRBJ1-2
CASSLTGQGAPFDGYTF
TGTGCCAGCAGCTTAACGGGACAGGGGGCCCCCTTTGATGGCTACACCTTC
>17|-|TRBV5-4|TRBD2|TRBJ2-5
CASFLQATSGKDNEQYF
TGTGCCAGCTTCCTCCAGGCGACTAGCGGGAAAGACAATGAGCAGTACTTC
>14|-|TRBV20-1|-|TRBJ1-1
CSARGSGHNTEAFF
TGCAGTGCTAGAGGATCAGGACATAACACTGAAGCTTTCTTT
>14|few|TRBV5-1|-|TRBJ1-1
CASSSGTGWTEAFF
TGCGCCAGCAGCTCGGGGACCGGGTGGACTGAAGCTTTCTTT
>13|many|TRBV7-2|-|TRBJ1-2
CASSLGVGRGYTF
TGTGCCAGCAGCTTAGGCGTGGGGCGTGGCTACACCTTC
>13|many|TRBV2|-|TRBJ2-6
CASSGGGANVLTF
TGTGCCAGCAGCGGGGGTGGGGCCAACGTCCTGACTTTC
>14|-|TRBV20-1|-|TRBJ1-1
CSARGQGLGTEAFF
TGCAGTGCTAGGGGGCAGGGGCTGGGGACTGAAGCTTTCTTT
>14|once|TRBV6-4|-|TRBJ1-5
CASSDRTRDQPQHF
TGTGCCAGCAGTGATCGGACAAGGGATCAGCCCCAGCATTTT
>12|-|TRBV6-2/TRBV6-3|-|TRBJ2-7
CASNSKRSEQYF
TGTGCCAGCAACTCAAAGCGGAGCGAGCAGTACTTC
>14|-|TRBV28|-|TRBJ2-3
CASSLPTRSDTQYF
TGTGCCAGCAGTTTGCCGACTAGATCAGATACGCAGTATTTT
>15|few|TRBV11-2|-|TRBJ2-5
CASSLGLASQETQYF
TGTGCCAGCAGCTTAGGATTAGCGTCGCAAGAGACCCAGTACTTC
>15|many|TRBV28|-|TRBJ2-7
CASSLQAQLQYEQYF
TGTGCCAGCAGTTTGCAGGCCCAACTGCAATACGAGCAGTACTTC